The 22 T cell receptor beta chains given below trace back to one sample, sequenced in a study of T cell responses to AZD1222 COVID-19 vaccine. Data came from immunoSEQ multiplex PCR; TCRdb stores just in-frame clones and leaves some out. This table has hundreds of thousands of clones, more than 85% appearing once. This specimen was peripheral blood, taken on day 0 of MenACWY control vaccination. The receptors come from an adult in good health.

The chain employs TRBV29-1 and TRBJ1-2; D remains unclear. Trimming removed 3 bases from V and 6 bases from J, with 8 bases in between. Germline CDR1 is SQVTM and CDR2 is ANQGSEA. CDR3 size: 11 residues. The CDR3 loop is CSVDRTDGYTF. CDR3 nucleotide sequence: TGCAGCGTTGATCGGACTGATGGCTACACCTTC.

CDR3 nucleotide sequence: TGCGCCAGCAGCTTGGCTGGGGCGACCGCCTACAATGAGCAGTTCTTC. This translates into CASSLAGATAYNEQFF. The V and J genes are TRBV5-1 and TRBJ2-1; perhaps TRBD1 as D (5 bases). The CDR3 length is 16 residues. V shed 0 bases and J shed 2 bases, with 12 bases lying between them. Germline V gene lookup returns CDR1 SGHRS and CDR2 YFSETQ.

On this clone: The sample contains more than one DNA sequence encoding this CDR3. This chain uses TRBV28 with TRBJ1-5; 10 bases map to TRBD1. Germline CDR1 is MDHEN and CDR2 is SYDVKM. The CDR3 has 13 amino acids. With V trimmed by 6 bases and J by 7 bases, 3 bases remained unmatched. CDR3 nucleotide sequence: TGTGCCAGCAGGACAGGGGGCGGACAGCCCCAGCATTTT. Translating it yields CASRTGGGQPQHF.

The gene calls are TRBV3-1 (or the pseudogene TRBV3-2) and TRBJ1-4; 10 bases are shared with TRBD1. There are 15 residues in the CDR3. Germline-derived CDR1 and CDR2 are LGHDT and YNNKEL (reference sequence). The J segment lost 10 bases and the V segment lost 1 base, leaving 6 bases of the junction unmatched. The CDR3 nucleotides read TGTGCCAGCAGCCAAGGTGGGACAGGGGCGGGAAAACTGTTTTTT. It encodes CASSQGGTGAGKLFF.

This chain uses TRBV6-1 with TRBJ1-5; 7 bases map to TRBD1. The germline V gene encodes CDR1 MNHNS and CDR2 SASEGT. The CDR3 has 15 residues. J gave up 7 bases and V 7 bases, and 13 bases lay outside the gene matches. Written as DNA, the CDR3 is TGTGCCAGCATCCCCGCCGGGACAGCGGGCCAGCCCCAGCATTTT. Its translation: CASIPAGTAGQPQHF.

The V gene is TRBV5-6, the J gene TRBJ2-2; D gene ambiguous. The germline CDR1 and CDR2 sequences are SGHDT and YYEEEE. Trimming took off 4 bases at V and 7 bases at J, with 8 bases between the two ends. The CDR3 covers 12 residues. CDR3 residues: CASSLIHGELFF. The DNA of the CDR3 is TGTGCCAGCAGCCTGATCCACGGGGAGCTGTTTTTT. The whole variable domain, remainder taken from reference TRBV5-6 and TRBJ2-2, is DAGVTQSPTHLIKTRGQQVTLRCSPKSGHDTVSWYQQALGQGPQFIFQYYEEEERQRGNFPDRFSGHQFPNYSSELNVNALLLGDSALYLCASSLIHGELFFGEGSRLTVL.

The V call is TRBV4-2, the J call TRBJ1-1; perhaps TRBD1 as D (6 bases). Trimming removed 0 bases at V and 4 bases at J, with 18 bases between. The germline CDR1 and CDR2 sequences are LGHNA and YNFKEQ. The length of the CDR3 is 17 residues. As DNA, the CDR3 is TGTGCCAGCAGCCAAGACTTGGGGGCCAGGGAAGGCACTGAAGCTTTCTTT. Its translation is CASSQDLGAREGTEAFF.

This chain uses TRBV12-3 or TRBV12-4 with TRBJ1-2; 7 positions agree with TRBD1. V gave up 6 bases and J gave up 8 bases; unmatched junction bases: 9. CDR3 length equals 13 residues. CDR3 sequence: CASRPTGDYGYTF. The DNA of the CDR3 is TGTGCCAGCAGACCTACAGGGGATTACGGCTACACCTTC.

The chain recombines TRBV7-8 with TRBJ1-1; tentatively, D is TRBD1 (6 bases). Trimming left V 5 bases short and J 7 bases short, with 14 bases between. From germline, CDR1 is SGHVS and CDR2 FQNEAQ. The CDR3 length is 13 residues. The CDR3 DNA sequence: TGTGCCAGCAGCCGTCCCGGGACATATGAAGCTTTCTTT. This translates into CASSRPGTYEAFF.

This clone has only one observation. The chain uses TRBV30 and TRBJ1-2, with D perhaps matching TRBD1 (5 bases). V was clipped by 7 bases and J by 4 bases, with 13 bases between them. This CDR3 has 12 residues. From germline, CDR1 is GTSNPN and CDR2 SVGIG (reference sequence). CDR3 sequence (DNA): TGTGCCTTCAAGGGGTCCCTCTATGGCTACACCTTC. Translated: CAFKGSLYGYTF.

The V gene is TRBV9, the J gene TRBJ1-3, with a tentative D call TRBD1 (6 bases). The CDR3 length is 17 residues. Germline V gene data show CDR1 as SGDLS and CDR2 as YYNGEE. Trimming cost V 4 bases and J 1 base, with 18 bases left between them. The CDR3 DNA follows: TGTGCCAGCAGCTCCCCACGAGGGGGGACATCTGGAAACACCATATATTTT. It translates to CASSSPRGGTSGNTIYF.

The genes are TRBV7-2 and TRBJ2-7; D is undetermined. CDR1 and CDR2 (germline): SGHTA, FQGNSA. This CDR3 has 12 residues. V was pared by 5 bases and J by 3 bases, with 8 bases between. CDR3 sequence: CASSPSGYEQYF. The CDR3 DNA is TGTGCCAGCAGCCCCTCCGGCTACGAGCAGTACTTC.

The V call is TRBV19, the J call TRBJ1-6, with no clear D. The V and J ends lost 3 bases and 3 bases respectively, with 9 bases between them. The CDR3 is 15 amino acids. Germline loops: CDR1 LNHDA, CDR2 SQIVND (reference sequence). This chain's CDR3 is CASSMSSSYNSPLHF. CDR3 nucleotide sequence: TGTGCCAGTAGTATGTCATCAAGCTATAATTCACCCCTCCACTTT.

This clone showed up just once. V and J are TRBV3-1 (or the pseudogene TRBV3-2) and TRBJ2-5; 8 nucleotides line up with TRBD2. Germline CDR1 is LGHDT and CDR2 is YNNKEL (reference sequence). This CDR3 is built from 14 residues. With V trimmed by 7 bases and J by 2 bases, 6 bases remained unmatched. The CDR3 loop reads CASNSGLGQETQYF. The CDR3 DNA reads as TGTGCCAGCAACTCGGGACTAGGACAAGAGACCCAGTACTTC.

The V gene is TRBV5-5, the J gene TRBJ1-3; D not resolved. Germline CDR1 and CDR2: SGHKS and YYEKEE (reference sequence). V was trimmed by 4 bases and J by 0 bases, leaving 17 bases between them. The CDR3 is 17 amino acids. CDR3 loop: CASSRLEGSFSGNTIYF. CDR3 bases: TGTGCCAGCAGCCGGCTGGAGGGCTCCTTCTCTGGAAACACCATATATTTT.

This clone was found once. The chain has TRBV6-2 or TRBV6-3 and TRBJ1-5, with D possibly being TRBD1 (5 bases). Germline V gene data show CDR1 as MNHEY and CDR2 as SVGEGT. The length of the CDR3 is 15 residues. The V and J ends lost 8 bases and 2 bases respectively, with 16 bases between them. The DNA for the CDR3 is TGTGCCAGCCGTTCGGAGGGGTACGGCAATCAGCCCCAGCATTTT. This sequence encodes CASRSEGYGNQPQHF.

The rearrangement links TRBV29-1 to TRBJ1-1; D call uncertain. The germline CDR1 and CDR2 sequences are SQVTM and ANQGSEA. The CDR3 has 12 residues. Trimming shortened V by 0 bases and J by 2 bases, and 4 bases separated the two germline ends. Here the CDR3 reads CSVEDNNTEAFF. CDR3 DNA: TGCAGCGTTGAAGATAATAACACTGAAGCTTTCTTT.

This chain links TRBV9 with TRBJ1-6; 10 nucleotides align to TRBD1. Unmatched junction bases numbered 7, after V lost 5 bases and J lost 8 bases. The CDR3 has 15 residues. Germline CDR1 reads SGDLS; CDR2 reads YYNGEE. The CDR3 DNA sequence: TGTGCCAGCAGATTGCGACAGGGGGCTGATTCACCCCTCCACTTT. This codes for CASRLRQGADSPLHF.

CDR3 coding DNA: TGTGCCAGCACCCCCCGGGGAGGTTTTGAAGCTTTCTTT. Translated: CASTPRGGFEAFF. The rearrangement uses TRBV6-5 and TRBJ1-1; D is ambiguous. V was clipped by 7 bases and J by 7 bases, with 16 bases between them. This CDR3 is 13 amino acids long. Germline V gene sequence: CDR1 MNHEY, CDR2 SVGAGI.

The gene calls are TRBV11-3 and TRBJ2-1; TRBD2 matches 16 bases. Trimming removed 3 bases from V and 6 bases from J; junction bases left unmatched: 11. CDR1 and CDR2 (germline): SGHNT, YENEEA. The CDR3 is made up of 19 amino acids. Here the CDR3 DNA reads TGTGCCAGCAGCTTTGCCGGGACTAGCGGGGGGGCTTTCGGCAATGAGCAGTTCTTC. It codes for CASSFAGTSGGAFGNEQFF.

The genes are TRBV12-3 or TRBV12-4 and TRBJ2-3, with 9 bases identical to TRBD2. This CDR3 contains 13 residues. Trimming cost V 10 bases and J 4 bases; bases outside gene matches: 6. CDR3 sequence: CATGGGAPDTQYF. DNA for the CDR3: TGTGCCACGGGCGGGGGGGCCCCAGATACGCAGTATTTT.

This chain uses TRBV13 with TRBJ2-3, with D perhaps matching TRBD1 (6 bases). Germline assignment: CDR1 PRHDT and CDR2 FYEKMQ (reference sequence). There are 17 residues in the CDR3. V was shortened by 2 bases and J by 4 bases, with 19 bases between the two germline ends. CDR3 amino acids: CASSLKVRRGAADTQYF. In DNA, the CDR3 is TGTGCCAGCAGCTTAAAGGTCCGCAGGGGCGCGGCAGATACGCAGTATTTT. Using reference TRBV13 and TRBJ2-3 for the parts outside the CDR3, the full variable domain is AAGVIQSPRHLIKEKRETATLKCYPIPRHDTVYWYQQGPGQDPQFLISFYEKMQSDKGSIPDRFSAQQFSDYHSELNMSSLELGDSALYFCASSLKVRRGAADTQYFGPGTRLTVL.